This T cell receptor (beta chain) was found in a study of OX40 agonist ivuxolimab in advanced cancers. Study-level background: Dosing consisted of intravenous ivuxolimab at 0.01 to 10 mg/kg every 2 weeks. At about 81% male, the cohort had a mean age of about 55 years, ranging from roughly 23 to 80.

Germline V gene lookup returns CDR1 SGHDT and CDR2 YYEEEE. Trimming cost V 1 base and J 2 bases; bases outside gene matches: 3. This CDR3 region has 16 residues. Whole-study results and caveats: The CD4+ and CD8+ T cells in the blood had expanded clonally by week 6 at 0.1 to 3.0 mg/kg.

Assay: immunoSEQ multiplex PCR; the TCRdb copy retains only in-frame clones and omits some. The data hold fewer than 50,000 clones, with 80% to 90% observed a single time. This clone has more than one count but fewer than ten. Its cognate antigen is unknown. The clonotype comes from an adult with an advanced solid tumor such as melanoma, head and neck, liver or kidney cancer. Source: CD4+ or CD8+ T cells sorted from blood, taken in a trial of the OX40 agonist ivuxolimab. V and J are TRBV5-6 and TRBJ2-1, with TRBD2 matching over 10 bases. CDR3 coding DNA: TGTGCCAGCAGCTTGATAAGCGGGGGGGCCTACAATGAGCAGTTCTTC. It yields the protein CASSLISGGAYNEQFF.